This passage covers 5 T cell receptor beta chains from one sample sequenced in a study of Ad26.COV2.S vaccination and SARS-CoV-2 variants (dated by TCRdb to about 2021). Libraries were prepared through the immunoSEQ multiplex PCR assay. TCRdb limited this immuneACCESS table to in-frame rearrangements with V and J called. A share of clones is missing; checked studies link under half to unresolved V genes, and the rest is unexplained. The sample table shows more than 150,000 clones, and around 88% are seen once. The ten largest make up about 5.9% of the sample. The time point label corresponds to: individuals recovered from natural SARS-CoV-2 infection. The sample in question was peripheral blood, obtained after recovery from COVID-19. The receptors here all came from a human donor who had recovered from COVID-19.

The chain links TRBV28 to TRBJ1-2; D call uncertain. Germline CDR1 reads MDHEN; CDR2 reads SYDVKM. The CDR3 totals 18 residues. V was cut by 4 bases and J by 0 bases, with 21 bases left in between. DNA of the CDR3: TGTGCCAGCAGTTCCCTTAGGGATTTCCGAGCCTCTAACTATGGCTACACCTTC. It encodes CASSSLRDFRASNYGYTF.

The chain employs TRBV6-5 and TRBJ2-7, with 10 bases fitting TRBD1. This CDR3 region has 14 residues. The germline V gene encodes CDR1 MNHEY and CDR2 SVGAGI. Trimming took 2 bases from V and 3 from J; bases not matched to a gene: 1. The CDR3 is CASSYRDRGYEQYF. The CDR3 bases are TGTGCCAGCAGTTACAGGGACAGGGGCTACGAGCAGTACTTC.

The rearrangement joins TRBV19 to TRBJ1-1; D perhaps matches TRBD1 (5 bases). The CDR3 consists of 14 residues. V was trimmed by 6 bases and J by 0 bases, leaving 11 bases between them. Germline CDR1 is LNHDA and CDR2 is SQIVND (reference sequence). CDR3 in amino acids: CASRGGVMNTEAFF. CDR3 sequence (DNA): TGTGCCAGTAGGGGAGGGGTGATGAACACTGAAGCTTTCTTT.

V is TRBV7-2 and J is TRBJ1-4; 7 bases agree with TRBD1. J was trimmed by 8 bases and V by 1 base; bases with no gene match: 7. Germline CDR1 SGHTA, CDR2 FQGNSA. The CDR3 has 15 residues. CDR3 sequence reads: CASSLGQGREEKLFF. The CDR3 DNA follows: TGTGCCAGCAGCTTAGGACAGGGTCGGGAAGAAAAACTGTTTTTT.

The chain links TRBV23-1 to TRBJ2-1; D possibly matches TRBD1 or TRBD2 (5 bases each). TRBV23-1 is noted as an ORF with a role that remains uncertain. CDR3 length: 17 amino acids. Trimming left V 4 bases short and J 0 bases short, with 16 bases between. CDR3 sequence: CASSPYRDPSSYNEQFF. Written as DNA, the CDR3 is TGCGCCAGCAGTCCCTACCGGGACCCGAGCTCCTACAATGAGCAGTTCTTC.